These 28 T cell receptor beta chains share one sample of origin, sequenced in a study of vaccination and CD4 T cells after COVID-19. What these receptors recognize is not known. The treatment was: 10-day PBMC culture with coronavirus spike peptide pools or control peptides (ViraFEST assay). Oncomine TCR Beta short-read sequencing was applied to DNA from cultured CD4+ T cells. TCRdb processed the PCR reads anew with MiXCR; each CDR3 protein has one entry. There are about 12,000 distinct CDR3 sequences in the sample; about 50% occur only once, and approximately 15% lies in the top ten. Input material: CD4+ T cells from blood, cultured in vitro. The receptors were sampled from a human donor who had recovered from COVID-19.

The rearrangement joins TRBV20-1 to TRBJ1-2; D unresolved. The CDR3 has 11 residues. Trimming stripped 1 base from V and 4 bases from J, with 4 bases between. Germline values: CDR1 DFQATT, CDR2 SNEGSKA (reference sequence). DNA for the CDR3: TGCAGTGCTAGAGGCGGCTATGGCTACACCTTC. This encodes CSARGGYGYTF.

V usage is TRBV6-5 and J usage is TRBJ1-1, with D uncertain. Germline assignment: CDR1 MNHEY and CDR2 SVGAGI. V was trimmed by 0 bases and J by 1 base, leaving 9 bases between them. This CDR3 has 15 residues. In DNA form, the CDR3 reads TGTGCCAGCAGTTACTCGCGAAGAGAGAACACTGAAGCTTTCTTT. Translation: CASSYSRRENTEAFF.

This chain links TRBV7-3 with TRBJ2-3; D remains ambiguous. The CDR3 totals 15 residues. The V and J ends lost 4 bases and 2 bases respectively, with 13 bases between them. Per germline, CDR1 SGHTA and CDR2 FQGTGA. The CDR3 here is CASSSSGHNTDTQYF. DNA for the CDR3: TGTGCCAGCAGCTCCTCCGGGCATAACACAGATACGCAGTATTTT.

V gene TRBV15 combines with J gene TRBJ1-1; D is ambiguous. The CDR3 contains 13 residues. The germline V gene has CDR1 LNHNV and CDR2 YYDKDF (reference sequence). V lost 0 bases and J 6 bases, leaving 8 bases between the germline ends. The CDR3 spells CATSRDLGAEAFF. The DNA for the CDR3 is TGTGCCACCAGCAGAGATCTCGGGGCTGAAGCTTTCTTT.

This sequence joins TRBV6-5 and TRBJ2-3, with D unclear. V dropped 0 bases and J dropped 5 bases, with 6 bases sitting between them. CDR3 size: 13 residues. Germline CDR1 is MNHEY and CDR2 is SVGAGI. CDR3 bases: TGTGCCAGCAGTTACTCGAGAGGAGATACGCAGTATTTT. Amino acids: CASSYSRGDTQYF.

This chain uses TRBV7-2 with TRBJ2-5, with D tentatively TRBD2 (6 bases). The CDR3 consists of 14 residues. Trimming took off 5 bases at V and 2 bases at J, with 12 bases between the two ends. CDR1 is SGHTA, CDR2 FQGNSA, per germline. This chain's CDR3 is CASSGVGGQETQYF. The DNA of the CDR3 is TGTGCCAGCAGCGGGGTGGGGGGTCAAGAGACCCAGTACTTC.

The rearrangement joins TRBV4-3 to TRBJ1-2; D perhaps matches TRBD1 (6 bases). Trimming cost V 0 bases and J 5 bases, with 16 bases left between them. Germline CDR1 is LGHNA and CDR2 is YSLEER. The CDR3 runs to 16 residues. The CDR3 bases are TGCGCCAGCAGCCAAGAGAGGGCCGTTACAGGGTATGGCTACACCTTC. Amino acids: CASSQERAVTGYGYTF.

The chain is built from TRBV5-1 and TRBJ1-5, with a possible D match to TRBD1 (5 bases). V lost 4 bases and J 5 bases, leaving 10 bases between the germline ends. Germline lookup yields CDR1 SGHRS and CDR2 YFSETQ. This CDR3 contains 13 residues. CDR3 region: CASSGGDDQPQHF. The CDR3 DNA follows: TGCGCCAGCAGCGGGGGGGATGATCAGCCCCAGCATTTT.

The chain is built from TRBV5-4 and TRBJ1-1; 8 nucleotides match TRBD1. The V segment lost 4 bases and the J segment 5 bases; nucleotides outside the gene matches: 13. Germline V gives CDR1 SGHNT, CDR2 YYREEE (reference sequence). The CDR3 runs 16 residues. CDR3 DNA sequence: TGTGCCAGCAGCCCGGACAGGGCCCGACGATCAACTGAAGCTTTCTTT. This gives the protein CASSPDRARRSTEAFF.

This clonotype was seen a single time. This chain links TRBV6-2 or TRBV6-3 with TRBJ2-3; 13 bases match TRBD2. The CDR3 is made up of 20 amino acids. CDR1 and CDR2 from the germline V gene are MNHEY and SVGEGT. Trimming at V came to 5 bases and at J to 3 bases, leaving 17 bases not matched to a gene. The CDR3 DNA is TGTGCCAGCAGTACTTTTGGACTAGCGGGAGAAGAGTGGAGAACAGATACGCAGTATTTT. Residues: CASSTFGLAGEEWRTDTQYF.

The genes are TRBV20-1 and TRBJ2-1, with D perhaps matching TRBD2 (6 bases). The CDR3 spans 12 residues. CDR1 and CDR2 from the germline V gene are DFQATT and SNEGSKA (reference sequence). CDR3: CSSGPLYNEQFF. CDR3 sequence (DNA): TGCAGCAGCGGGCCCCTCTACAATGAGCAGTTCTTC.

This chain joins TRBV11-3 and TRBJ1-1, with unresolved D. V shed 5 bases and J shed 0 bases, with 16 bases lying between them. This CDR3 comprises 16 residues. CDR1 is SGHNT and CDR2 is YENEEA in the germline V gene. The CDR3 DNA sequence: TGTGCCAGCAGCCCGCGGACGAGCCAGATGAACACTGAAGCTTTCTTT. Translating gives CASSPRTSQMNTEAFF.

The CDR3 DNA is TGCAGTGCTAGACGGACAGAGGTCACTGAAGCTTTCTTT. This sequence encodes CSARRTEVTEAFF. The J gene is TRBJ1-1, the V gene TRBV20-1; weak D call: TRBD1 (6 bases). V was cut by 2 bases and J by 4 bases, with 11 bases left in between. This CDR3 is 13 amino acids long. Per germline, CDR1 DFQATT and CDR2 SNEGSKA (reference sequence).

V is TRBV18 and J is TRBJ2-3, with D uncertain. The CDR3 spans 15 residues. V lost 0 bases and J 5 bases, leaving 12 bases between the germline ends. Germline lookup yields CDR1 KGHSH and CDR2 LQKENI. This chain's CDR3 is CASSPPVGTRDTQYF. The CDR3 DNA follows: TGTGCCAGCTCACCACCGGTGGGCACCCGAGATACGCAGTATTTT. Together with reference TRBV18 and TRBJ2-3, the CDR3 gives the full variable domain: NAGVMQNPRHLVRRRGQEARLRCSPMKGHSHVYWYRQLPEEGLKFMVYLQKENIIDESGMPKERFSAEFPKEGPSILRIQQVVRGDSAAYFCASSPPVGTRDTQYFGPGTRLTVL.

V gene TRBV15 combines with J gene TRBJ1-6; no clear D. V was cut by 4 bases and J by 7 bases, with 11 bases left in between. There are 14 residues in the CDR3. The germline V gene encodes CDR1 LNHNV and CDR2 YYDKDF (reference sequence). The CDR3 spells CATSTVPYNSPLHF. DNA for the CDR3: TGTGCCACCAGCACTGTACCGTACAATTCACCCCTCCACTTT. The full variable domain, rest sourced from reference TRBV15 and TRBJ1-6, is DAMVIQNPRYQVTQFGKPVTLSCSQTLNHNVMYWYQQKSSQAPKLLFHYYDKDFNNEADTPDNFQSRRPNTSFCFLDIRSPGLGDTAMYLCATSTVPYNSPLHFGNGTRLTVT.

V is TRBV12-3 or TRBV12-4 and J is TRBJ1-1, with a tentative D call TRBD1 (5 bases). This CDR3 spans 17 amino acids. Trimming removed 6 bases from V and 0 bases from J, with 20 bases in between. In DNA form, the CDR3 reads TGTGCCAGCAGCCCACCGCCCGTGGCAGGGATGAACACTGAAGCTTTCTTT. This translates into CASSPPPVAGMNTEAFF.

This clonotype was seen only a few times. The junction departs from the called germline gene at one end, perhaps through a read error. The CDR3 sequence: CASSLGGTQETQYF. The CDR3 DNA sequence: TGTGCTAGCAGCTTAGGGGGGACCCAAGAGACCCAGTACTTC. The chain uses TRBV7-7 and TRBJ2-5, with D perhaps given as TRBD1 or TRBD2 (6 bases each). CDR3 length: 14 amino acids. The germline CDR1 and CDR2 sequences are SSHAT and FNYEAQ (reference sequence).

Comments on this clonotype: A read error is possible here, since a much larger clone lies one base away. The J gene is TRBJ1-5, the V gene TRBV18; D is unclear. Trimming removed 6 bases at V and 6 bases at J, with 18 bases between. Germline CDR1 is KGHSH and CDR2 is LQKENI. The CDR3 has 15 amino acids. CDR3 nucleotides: TGTGCCAGCTCGCCCGTCGACAAGGAGGGTCAGCCCCAGCATTTT. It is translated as CASSPVDKEGQPQHF.

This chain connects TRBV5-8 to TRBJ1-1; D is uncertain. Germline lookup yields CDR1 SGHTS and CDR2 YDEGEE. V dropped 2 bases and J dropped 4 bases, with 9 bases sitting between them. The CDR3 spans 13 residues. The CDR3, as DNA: TGTGCCAGCAGCTTAGGGTCCATCACTGAAGCTTTCTTT. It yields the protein CASSLGSITEAFF.

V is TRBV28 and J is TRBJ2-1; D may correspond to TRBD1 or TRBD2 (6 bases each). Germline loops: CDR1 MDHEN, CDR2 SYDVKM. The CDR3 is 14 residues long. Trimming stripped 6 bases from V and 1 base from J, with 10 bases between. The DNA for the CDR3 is TGTGCCAGCAGAGAGGGGGGTTCCTACAATGAGCAGTTCTTC. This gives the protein CASREGGSYNEQFF.

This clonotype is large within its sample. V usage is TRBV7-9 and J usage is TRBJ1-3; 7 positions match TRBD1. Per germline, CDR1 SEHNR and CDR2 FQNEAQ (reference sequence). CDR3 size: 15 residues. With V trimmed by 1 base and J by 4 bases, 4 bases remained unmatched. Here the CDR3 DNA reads TGTGCCAGCAGCTTAGTAGACAGGGAAGGAAACACCATATATTTT. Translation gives CASSLVDREGNTIYF.

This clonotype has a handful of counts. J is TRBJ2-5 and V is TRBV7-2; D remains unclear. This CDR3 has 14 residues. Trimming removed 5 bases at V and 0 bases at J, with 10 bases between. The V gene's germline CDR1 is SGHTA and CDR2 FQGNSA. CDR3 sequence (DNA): TGTGCCAGCAGCCAGATGGGGAACCAAGAGACCCAGTACTTC. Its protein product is CASSQMGNQETQYF. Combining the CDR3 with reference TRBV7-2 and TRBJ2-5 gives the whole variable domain GAGVSQSPSNKVTEKGKDVELRCDPISGHTALYWYRQSLGQGLEFLIYFQGNSAPDKSGLPSDRFSAERTGGSVSTLTIQRTQQEDSAVYLCASSQMGNQETQYFGPGTRLLVL.

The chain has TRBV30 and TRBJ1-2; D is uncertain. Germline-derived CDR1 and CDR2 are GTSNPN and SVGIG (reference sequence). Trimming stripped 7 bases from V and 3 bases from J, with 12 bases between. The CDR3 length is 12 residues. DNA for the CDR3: TGTGCCTCAGAGGTAGCGTACTATGGCTACACCTTC. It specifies CASEVAYYGYTF.

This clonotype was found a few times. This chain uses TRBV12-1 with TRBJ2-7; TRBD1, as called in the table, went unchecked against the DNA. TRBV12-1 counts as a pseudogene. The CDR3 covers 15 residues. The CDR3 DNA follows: TGTGCCAGCAGCCAGACAGGGGCGGTGGGCTACGAGCAGTACTTC. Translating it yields CASSQTGAVGYEQYF.

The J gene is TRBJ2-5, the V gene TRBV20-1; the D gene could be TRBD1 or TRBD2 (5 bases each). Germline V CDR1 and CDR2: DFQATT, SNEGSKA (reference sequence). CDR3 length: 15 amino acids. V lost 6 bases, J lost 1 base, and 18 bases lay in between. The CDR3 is CSARGPSSPQETQYF. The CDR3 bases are TGCAGTGCACGGGGCCCCTCTAGTCCCCAAGAGACCCAGTACTTC.

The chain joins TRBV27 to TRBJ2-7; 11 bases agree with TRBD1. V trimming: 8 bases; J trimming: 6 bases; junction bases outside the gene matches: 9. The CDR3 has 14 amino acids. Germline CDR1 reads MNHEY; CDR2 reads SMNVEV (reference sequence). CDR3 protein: CASERAGQGGEQYF. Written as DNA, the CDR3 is TGTGCCAGCGAGCGGGCGGGACAGGGGGGCGAGCAGTACTTC.

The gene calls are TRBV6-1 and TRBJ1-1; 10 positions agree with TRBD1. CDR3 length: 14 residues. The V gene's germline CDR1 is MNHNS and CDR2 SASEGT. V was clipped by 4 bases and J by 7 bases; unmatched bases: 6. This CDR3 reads CASSAGQGLFEAFF. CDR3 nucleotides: TGTGCCAGCAGTGCGGGACAGGGGTTATTTGAAGCTTTCTTT.

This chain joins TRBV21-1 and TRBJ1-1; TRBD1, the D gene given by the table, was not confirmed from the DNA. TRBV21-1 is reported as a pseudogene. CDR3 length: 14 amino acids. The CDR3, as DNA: TGTGCCAGCAGCCAGGGTAGGAGAAGCACTGAAGCTTTCTTT. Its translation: CASSQGRRSTEAFF.